A single sample gave rise to the 10 T cell receptor beta chains below, sequenced in a study of spatial heterogeneity in lung cancer. Time point reported: sample taken at primary tumor resection. Tumor, nontumor lung or frozen PBMC supplied whole RNA, sequenced without sorting. TCRdb fed the 5' RACE reads into MiXCR, producing one record per CDR3 protein. The sample has about 38,000 distinct CDR3 sequences, 6.5% to 9.5% seen once; the top ten hold 25% to 35%. The input for sequencing was PBMCs, taken at surgery. The receptors were sampled from a male donor with early-stage non-small cell lung cancer.

This sequence joins TRBV27 and TRBJ2-5; no reliable D call. CDR1 is MNHEY, CDR2 SMNVEV, per germline (reference sequence). CDR3 length: 13 residues. V lost 2 bases, J lost 2 bases, and 6 bases lay in between. The CDR3 here is CASSLATQETQYF. Written as DNA, the CDR3 is TGTGCCAGCAGTTTAGCCACACAAGAGACCCAGTACTTC.

This clonotype was seen repeatedly, ten times or more. V and J are TRBV20-1 and TRBJ1-4; possibly TRBD1 for D (6 bases). The CDR3 length is 14 residues. Trimming pared 3 bases from V and 7 bases from J, leaving 15 bases between. CDR1 and CDR2 (germline): DFQATT, SNEGSKA (reference sequence). CDR3 sequence (DNA): TGCAGTGCTAGTAGTACAGGGTATACTGAAAAACTGTTTTTT. It is translated as CSASSTGYTEKLFF.

V and J are TRBV23-1 and TRBJ2-1, with TRBD2 matching over 9 bases. TRBV23-1 falls under the ORF class, with uncertain function. With 6 bases clipped from V and 5 bases from J, the junction kept 14 bases outside the gene matches. The CDR3 runs to 17 residues. The chain's CDR3 is CASSQDPLAGINNEQFF. The DNA of the CDR3 is TGCGCCAGCAGCCAAGATCCGCTAGCGGGGATTAACAATGAGCAGTTCTTC.

A word on this clonotype: A much larger clone lies a single base off, so this may be a read error. This rearrangement joins TRBV7-6 to TRBJ1-2; the D is unclear. This CDR3 is 15 amino acids long. The V gene's germline CDR1 is SGHVS and CDR2 FNYEAQ. CDR3 in DNA: TGTGCCTGCAGCCCTGACGCGGACGGACTCTATGGCTACACCTTC. This encodes CACSPDADGLYGYTF.

Note on this clonotype: At one end, the junction sequence differs from germline, possibly due to a read error. The rearrangement links TRBV6-5 to TRBJ2-7; 10 bases agree with TRBD1. This CDR3 is built from 14 residues. Germline CDR1 reads MNHEY; CDR2 reads SVGAGI. CDR3 in DNA: TGTGCCAGCAGAAAGGGACAGGGGACCTACGAGCAGTGCTTC. Protein: CASRKGQGTYEQCF.

This clonotype was recorded at least ten times. V and J are TRBV6-2 or TRBV6-3 and TRBJ2-3; TRBD1 matches 7 bases. CDR1 and CDR2 (germline): MNHEY, SVGEGT. The ends lost 8 bases at V and 2 bases at J; junction bases unmatched: 4. This CDR3 is built from 13 residues. The CDR3 bases are TGTGCCAGCCAGGGACAGCCCACAGATACGCAGTATTTT. Its translation is CASQGQPTDTQYF.

This clonotype was observed many times. The V gene is TRBV29-1, the J gene TRBJ2-4, with TRBD1 matching over 8 bases. The ends lost 3 bases at V and 6 bases at J; junction bases unmatched: 13. CDR1 and CDR2 (germline): SQVTM, ANQGSEA. The CDR3 extends over 16 amino acids. CDR3: CSVDPGAGGASNIQYF. In DNA, the CDR3 is TGCAGCGTTGATCCGGGGGCAGGGGGCGCCTCAAACATTCAGTACTTC.

The V and J genes are TRBV20-1 and TRBJ1-5, with 8 bases identical to TRBD1. This CDR3 comprises 15 residues. The ends lost 3 bases at V and 1 base at J; junction bases unmatched: 5. In germline, CDR1 is DFQATT, CDR2 SNEGSKA (reference sequence). The CDR3 here is CSARQGASSNQPQHF. CDR3 bases: TGCAGTGCTAGGCAGGGGGCATCGAGCAATCAGCCCCAGCATTTT.

This clonotype is classed as medium-sized. This chain links TRBV29-1 with TRBJ2-5, with 8 bases fitting TRBD1. V trimming: 0 bases; J trimming: 4 bases; junction bases outside the gene matches: 10. This CDR3 spans 16 amino acids. Germline V CDR1 and CDR2: SQVTM, ANQGSEA. The CDR3 nucleotides read TGCAGCGTTGAAGATGTTTCAGGGGGCTTTCGAGAGACCCAGTACTTC. Protein sequence: CSVEDVSGGFRETQYF.

This clonotype was seen repeatedly, ten times or more. The chain joins TRBV27 to TRBJ1-2, with D perhaps matching TRBD1 (5 bases). The CDR3 extends over 14 amino acids. The V end was cut by 5 bases, the J end by 4 bases, with 14 bases between. The germline V gene has CDR1 MNHEY and CDR2 SMNVEV (reference sequence). In nucleotides, the CDR3 is TGTGCCAGCAGTAAGGGGCCAAATCCCTATGGCTACACCTTC. As protein: CASSKGPNPYGYTF.